The TCR beta chain described here comes from a study of cytomegalovirus exposure and HLA in healthy donors. General observations from the study: Later analysis identified several of the most significant clusters that appeared linked to common viral pathogens. Later analysis placed DRB1 highest and HLA-C lowest in TCR association rates, which differed by HLA locus. TCR beta sequences reportedly predicted the HLA-A and HLA-B alleles of most subjects accurately.

PCR used 60 Vbeta primers and 13 Jbeta primers. In the original workflow: A later analysis tallied tens of millions of unique TCR beta chains, 9 million to 12 million of them shared. Profiled with immunoSEQ multiplex PCR; TCRdb holds only in-frame clones, not every one. V and J calls and clone size are those listed in that table; D and trimming were worked out from the DNA. The profile covers about 200,000 clones, with almost 80% appearing a single time and around 4% taken by the ten largest. There are 17 residues in the CDR3. The germline V gene has CDR1 SEHNR and CDR2 FQNEAQ (reference sequence). As to this clone: As yet, its antigen is unknown. A junction end diverges from the germline sequence, so it may reflect a read error.

The receptor was isolated from a male donor in good health and CMV-seronegative. Sequenced: PBMCs. The chain employs TRBV7-9 and TRBJ2-7; 14 nucleotides agree with TRBD2. This CDR3 reads CSSSQGLAGAIAHEQYF. The CDR3 coding sequence is TGTTCCAGCAGCCAGGGACTAGCGGGAGCAATAGCTCACGAGCAGTACTTC.